The clone carrying this TCR beta chain was counted a few times. Trimming took 3 bases from V and 9 from J; bases not matched to a gene: 9. Germline values: CDR1 MNHEY, CDR2 SMNVEV (reference sequence). This CDR3 has 14 amino acids. This entry is derived from a study of blood T cell repertoires in COVID-19. The protocol was immunoSEQ multiplex PCR, while the TCRdb copy is restricted to in-frame clones and leaves out a portion. The sample carries approximately 280,000 clones, around 85% recorded once. The TCR sequence derives from a middle-aged woman who had recovered from COVID-19. Sequencing input: PBMCs or T cells enriched from blood (not recorded which). J is TRBJ2-7 and V is TRBV27, with 9 bases identical to TRBD1. The CDR3 sequence: CASSFAGQGNAQYF. DNA for the CDR3: TGTGCCAGCAGTTTCGCAGGACAGGGGAACGCGCAGTACTTC.